This TCR beta chain was sequenced in a study of CD8+CD57+ T cells in acquired aplastic anemia (dated by TCRdb to 2016 to 2019). Regarding the complete study: A mean of roughly 2.9 ug of DNA, ranging from roughly 0.19 to 27.4 ug, was extracted from sorted CD4+ and CD8+ cells. Healthy donor samples averaged approximately 9.8 million reads for CD4+ and under 14 million for CD8+ cells. Findings and caveats that apply to the study as a whole: CD8+ Simpson's diversity did not differ significantly between patients and healthy controls (P=0.060). Over 25 CD8+ CDR3 sequences were found in both patients and controls but appeared to be highly expressed in patients and within the immunodominant clones of the patients.

TCR beta VDJ combination and CDR3 sequence profiling used genomic DNA as the template. An Illumina HiSeq 2000 was used for TCR repertoire sequencing. From the authors' description of their analysis: TRBV/TRBJ rearrangement plots, CDR3 size and DJ length profiles, and Simpson's diversity index were used to evaluate the repertoires. The most abundant DNA sequence in the deep sequencing data was defined as the immunodominant clone. CDR3 amino acid sequences were checked for sharing between subjects and were compared against published repertoires and the VDJdb database. The public reads were reprocessed in TCRdb via fastp at Q25 and MiXCR, keeping in-frame beta chains. When rows share a CDR3 protein, they turn into one entry using the most common DNA and genes. The V and J calls and clone size are TCRdb's, not the authors'. Recorded for this sample are around 200,000 distinct CDR3 sequences; roughly half of them occurred a single time. The ten largest clones capture about 17% of the sample.

Including cysteine and phenylalanine, the CDR3 has 17 amino acids. The kept DNA is CDR3 alone, 51 bases in frame from the first base. V was cut back by 5 bases and J by 3 bases, leaving a gap of 22 bases between them. CDR1 MNHEY and CDR2 SVGEGT were looked up in the germline V gene. In the study, sorted CD4+ and CD8+ blood T cells from patients with severe aplastic anemia and from healthy subjects underwent deep sequencing of TCR repertoires. Ficoll-Paque density gradient centrifugation was used to isolate peripheral blood mononuclear cells. CD4+ and CD8+ T cells were sorted by FACS or magnetic beads before DNA extraction. This clonotype was detected only a few times. The specificity of this receptor is unknown. No quality values exist for individual bases; no much larger clone is one base distant.

The chain employs TRBV6-2 or TRBV6-3 and TRBJ1-1, with a tentative D gene TRBD1 over 5 matching bases. The source is a human donor in good health, serving as a control. Input material: sorted CD4+, CD8+, or CD8+CD57+ T cells (not recorded which) from PBMCs. The CDR3 corresponds to CASSPWGGLQQDTEAFF. The DNA reads as follows: TGTGCCAGCAGTCCCTGGGGGGGTCTCCAACAGGACACTGAAGCTTTCTTT.